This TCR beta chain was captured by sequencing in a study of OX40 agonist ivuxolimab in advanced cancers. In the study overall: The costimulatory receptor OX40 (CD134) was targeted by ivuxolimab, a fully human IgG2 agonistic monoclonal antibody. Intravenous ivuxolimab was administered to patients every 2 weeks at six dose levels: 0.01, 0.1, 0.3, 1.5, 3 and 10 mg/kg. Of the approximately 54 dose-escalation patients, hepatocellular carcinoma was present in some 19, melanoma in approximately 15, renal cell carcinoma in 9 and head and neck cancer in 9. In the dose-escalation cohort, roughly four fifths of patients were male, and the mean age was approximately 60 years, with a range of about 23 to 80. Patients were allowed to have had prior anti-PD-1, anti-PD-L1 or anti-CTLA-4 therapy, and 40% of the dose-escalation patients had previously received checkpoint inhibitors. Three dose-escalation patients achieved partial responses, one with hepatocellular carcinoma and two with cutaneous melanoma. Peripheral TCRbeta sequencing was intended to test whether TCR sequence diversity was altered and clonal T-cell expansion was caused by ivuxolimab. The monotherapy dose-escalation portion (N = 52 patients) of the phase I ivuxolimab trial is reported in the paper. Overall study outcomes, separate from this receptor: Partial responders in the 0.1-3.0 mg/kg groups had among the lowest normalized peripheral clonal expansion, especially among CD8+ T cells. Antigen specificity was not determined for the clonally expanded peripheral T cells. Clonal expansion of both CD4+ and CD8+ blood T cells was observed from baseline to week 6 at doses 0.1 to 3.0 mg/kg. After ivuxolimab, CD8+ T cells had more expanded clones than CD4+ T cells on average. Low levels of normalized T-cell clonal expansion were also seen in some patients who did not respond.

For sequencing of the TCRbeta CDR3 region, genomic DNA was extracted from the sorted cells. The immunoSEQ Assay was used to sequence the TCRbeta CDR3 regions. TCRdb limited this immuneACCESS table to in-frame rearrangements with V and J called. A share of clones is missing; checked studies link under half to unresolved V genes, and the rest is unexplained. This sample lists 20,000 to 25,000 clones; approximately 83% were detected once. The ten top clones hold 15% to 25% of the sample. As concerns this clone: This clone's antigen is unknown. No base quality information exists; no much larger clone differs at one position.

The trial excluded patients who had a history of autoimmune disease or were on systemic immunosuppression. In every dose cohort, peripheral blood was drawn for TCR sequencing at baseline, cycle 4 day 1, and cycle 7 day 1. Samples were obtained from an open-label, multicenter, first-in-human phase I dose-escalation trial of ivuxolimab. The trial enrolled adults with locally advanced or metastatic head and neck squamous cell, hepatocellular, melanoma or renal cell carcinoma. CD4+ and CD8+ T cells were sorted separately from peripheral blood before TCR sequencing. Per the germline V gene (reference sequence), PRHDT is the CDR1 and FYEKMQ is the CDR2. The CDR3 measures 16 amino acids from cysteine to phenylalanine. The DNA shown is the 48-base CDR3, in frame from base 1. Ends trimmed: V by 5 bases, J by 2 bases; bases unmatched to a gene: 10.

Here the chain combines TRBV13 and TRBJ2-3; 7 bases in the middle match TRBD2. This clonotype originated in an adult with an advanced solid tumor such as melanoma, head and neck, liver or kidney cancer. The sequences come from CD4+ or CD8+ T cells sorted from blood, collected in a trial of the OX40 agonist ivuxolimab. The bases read TGTGCCAGCAGCCCCGGGCTAGCGGAGATCACAGATACGCAGTATTTT. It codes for CASSPGLAEITDTQYF.